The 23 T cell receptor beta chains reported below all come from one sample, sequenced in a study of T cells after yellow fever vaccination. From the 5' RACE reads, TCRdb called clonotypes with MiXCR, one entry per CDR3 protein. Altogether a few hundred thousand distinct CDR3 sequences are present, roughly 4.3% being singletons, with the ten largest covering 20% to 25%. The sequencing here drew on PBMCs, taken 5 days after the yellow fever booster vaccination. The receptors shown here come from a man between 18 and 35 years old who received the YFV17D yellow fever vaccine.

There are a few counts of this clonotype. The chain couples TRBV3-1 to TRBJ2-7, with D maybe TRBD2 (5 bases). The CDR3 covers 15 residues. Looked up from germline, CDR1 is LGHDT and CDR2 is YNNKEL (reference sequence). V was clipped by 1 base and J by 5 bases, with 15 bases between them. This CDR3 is CASSQGTRGIDEQYF. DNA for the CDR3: TGTGCCAGCAGCCAAGGCACTCGAGGGATCGACGAGCAGTACTTC.

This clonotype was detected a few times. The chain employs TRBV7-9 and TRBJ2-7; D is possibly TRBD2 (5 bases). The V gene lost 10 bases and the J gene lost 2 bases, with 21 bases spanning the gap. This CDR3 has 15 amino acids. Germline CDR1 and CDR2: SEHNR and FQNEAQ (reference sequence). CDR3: CATDPAPGVAYEQYF. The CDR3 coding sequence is TGTGCCACCGACCCTGCACCCGGGGTGGCCTACGAGCAGTACTTC.

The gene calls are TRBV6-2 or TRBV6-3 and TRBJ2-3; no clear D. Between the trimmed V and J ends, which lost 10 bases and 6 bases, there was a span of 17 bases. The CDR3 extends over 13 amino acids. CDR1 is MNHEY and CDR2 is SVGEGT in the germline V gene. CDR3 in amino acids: CATLPRTADTQYF. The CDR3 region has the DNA TGTGCCACTCTCCCCCGGACGGCGGATACGCAGTATTTT.

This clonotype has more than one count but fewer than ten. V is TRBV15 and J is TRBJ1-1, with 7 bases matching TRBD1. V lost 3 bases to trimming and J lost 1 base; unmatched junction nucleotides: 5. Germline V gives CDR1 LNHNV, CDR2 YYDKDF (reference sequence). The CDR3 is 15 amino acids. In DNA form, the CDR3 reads TGTGCCACCAGCAGTGGGACAGCGCCGAACACTGAAGCTTTCTTT. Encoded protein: CATSSGTAPNTEAFF.

The DNA of the CDR3 is TGTGCCAGCAGCCGGGCCCTGTCAGAGACCCAGTACTTC. This sequence encodes CASSRALSETQYF. J is TRBJ2-5 and V is TRBV7-3; D is ambiguous. The germline CDR1 and CDR2 sequences are SGHTA and FQGTGA. Trimming stripped 5 bases from V and 4 bases from J, with 11 bases between. This CDR3 has 13 residues.

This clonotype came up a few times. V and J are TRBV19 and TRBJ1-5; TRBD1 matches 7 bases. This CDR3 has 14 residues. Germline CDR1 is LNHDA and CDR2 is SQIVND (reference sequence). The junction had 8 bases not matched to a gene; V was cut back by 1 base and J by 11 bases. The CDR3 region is CASSIGSDRMAQHF. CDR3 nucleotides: TGTGCCAGTAGTATAGGTTCGGACAGGATGGCCCAGCATTTT.

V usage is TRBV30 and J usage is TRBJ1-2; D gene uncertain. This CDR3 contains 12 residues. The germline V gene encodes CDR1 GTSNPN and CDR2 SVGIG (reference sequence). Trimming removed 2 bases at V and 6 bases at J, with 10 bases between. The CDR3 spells CAWSLSGDGYTF. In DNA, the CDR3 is TGTGCCTGGAGTCTTTCGGGAGATGGCTACACCTTC. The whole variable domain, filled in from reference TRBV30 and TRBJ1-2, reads SQTIHQWPATLVQPVGSPLSLECTVEGTSNPNLYWYRQAAGRGLQLLFYSVGIGQISSEVPQNLSASRPQDRQFILSSKKLLLSDSGFYLCAWSLSGDGYTFGSGTRLTVV.

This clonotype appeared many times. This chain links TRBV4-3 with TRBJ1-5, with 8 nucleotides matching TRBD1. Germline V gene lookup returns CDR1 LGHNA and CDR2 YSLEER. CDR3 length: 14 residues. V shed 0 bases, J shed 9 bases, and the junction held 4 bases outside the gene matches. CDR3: CASSQDRGQWPQHF. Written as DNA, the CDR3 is TGCGCCAGCAGCCAAGACAGGGGGCAGTGGCCCCAGCATTTT.

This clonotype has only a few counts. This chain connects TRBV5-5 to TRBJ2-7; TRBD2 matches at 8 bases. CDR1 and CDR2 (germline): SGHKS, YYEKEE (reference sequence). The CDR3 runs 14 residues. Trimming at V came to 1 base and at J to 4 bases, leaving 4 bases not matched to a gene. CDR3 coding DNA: TGTGCCAGCAGCTTGACTAGCGGTGCGTACGAGCAGTACGTC. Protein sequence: CASSLTSGAYEQYV.

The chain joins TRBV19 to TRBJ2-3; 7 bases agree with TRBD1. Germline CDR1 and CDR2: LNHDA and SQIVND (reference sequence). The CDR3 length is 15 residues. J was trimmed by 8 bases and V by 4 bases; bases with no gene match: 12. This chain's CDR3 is CASSTPTTGDVTQYF. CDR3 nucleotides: TGTGCCAGTAGTACCCCAACTACAGGGGACGTTACGCAGTATTTT.

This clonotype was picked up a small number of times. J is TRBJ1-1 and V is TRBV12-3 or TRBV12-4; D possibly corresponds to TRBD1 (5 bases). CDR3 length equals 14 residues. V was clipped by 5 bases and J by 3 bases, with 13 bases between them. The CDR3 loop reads CASSGGVTYTEAFF. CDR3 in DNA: TGTGCCAGCAGTGGAGGGGTGACATACACTGAAGCTTTCTTT.

The chain's CDR3 is CASSLMWDSYEQYF. Here the CDR3 DNA reads TGTGCCAGCAGCTTAATGTGGGACTCCTACGAGCAGTACTTC. The rearrangement links TRBV7-2 to TRBJ2-7; D unclear. Deletions cut 2 bases from V and 0 bases from J, with 8 bases between. The germline CDR1 and CDR2 sequences are SGHTA and FQGNSA. The CDR3 has 14 residues.

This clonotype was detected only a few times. This chain's CDR3 is CASSYSTGEPQETQYF. The CDR3 DNA reads TGTGCCAGCAGTTACTCGACGGGCGAGCCTCAAGAGACCCAGTACTTC. The chain is built from TRBV6-2 or TRBV6-3 and TRBJ2-5; D is unresolved. Per germline, CDR1 MNHEY and CDR2 SVGEGT. The CDR3 covers 16 residues. V lost 0 bases and J 2 bases, leaving 13 bases between the germline ends.

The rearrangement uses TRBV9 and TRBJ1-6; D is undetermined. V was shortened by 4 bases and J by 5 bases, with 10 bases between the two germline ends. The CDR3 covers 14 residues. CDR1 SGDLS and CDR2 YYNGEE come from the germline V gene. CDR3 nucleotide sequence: TGTGCCAGCAGCTCCCGGGGAAATAATTCACCCCTCCACTTT. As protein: CASSSRGNNSPLHF.

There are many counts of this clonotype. The CDR3 here is CASSLDTLNYGYTF. CDR3 DNA sequence: TGCGCCAGCAGCTTGGACACGCTTAACTATGGCTACACCTTC. The chain carries TRBV5-1 and TRBJ1-2; D is unresolved. Germline CDR1 and CDR2: SGHRS and YFSETQ. V was trimmed by 0 bases and J by 1 base, leaving 7 bases between them. The CDR3 is 14 residues long.

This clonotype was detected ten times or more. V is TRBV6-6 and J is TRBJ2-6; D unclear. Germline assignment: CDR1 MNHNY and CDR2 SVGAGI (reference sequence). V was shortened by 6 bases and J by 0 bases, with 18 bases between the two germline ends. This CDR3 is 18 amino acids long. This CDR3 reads CASSPGPLSFSGANVLTF. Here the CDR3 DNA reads TGTGCCAGCAGCCCCGGACCGTTGAGTTTCTCTGGGGCCAACGTCCTGACTTTC.

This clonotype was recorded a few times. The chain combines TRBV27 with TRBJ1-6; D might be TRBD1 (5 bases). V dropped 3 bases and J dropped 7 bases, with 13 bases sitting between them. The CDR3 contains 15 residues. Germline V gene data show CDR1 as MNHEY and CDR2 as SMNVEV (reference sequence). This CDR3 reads CASSFGRALNSPLHF. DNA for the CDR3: TGTGCCAGCAGTTTCGGCAGGGCGTTGAATTCACCCCTCCACTTT.

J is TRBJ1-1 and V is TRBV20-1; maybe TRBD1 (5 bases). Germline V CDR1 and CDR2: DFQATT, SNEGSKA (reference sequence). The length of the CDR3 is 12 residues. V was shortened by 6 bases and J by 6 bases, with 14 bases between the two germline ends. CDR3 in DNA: TGCAGTGCATCGAAGCGGGGGGCTGAAGCTTTCTTT. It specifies CSASKRGAEAFF.

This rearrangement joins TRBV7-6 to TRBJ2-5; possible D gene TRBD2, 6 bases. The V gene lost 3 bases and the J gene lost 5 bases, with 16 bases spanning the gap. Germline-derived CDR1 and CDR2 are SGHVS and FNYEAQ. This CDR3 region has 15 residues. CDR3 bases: TGTGCCAGCAGCTTGACCTTCTGGGGAGGCGAGACCCAGTACTTC. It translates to CASSLTFWGGETQYF.

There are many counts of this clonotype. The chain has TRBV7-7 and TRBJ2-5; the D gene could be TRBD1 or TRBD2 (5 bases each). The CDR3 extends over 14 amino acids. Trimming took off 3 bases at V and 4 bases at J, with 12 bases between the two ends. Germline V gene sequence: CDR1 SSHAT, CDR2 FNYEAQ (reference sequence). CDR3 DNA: TGTGCCAGCAGCTTCCGGGACCGCCGAGAGACCCAGTACTTC. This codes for CASSFRDRRETQYF.

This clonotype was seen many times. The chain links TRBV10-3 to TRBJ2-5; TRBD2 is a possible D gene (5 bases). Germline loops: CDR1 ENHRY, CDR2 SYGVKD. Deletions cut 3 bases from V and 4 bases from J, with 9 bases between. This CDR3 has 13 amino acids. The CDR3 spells CAISDYRGETQYF. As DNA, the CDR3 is TGTGCCATCAGTGACTACCGGGGAGAGACCCAGTACTTC.

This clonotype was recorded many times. CDR3 amino acids: CASSYRGLTAFF. CDR3 DNA: TGTGCCAGCAGTTACAGGGGGCTTACGGCTTTCTTT. The rearrangement links TRBV6-5 to TRBJ1-1, with 7 bases identical to TRBD1. V dropped 2 bases and J dropped 11; count of bases not matched to a gene: 5. Per the germline V gene, CDR1 is MNHEY and CDR2 is SVGAGI. The CDR3 contains 12 residues.

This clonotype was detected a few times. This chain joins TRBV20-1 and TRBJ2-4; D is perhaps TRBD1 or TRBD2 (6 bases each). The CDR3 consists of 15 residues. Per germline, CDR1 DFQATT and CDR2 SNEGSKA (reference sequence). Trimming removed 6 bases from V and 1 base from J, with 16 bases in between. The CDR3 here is CSARQGGSAKNIQYF. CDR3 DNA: TGCAGTGCGCGGCAAGGGGGGTCTGCCAAAAACATTCAGTACTTC.